This passage covers 22 T cell receptor beta chains from one sample sequenced in a study of cytomegalovirus exposure and HLA in healthy donors (dated by TCRdb to about 2017). The library was produced with the immunoSEQ multiplex PCR assay. For the multiplex PCR, a mixture combining 60 forward primers for TCR Vbeta segments and 13 reverse primers for TCR Jbeta segments was used. The clones in this table, taken by TCRdb from immuneACCESS, are in-frame only. Not every clone is retained; where verified, under half of the shortfall comes from an unresolved V gene, and the cause of the rest is unknown. The sample table contains approximately 100,000 clones; only one count was recorded for about 76% of them. 2.2% of the sample is in the top ten clones. Sequenced material: PBMCs. The receptors derive from a woman under 40 in good health and CMV-seronegative.

This sequence joins TRBV4-1 and TRBJ2-1, with TRBD1 matching over 9 bases. The CDR3 runs 18 residues. With V trimmed by 6 bases and J by 5 bases, 17 bases remained unmatched. Germline V gene data show CDR1 as MGHRA and CDR2 as YSYEKL. CDR3 residues: CASRQPRGQGIGDNEQFF. In nucleotides, the CDR3 is TGCGCCAGCAGACAACCCCGAGGACAGGGGATCGGAGACAATGAGCAGTTCTTC.

This clone was recorded a few times. The V gene is TRBV6-4, the J gene TRBJ1-3; 9 nucleotides align to TRBD1. CDR3 length: 18 amino acids. Trimming at V came to 2 bases and at J to 4 bases, leaving 12 bases not matched to a gene. The germline V gene encodes CDR1 MRHNA and CDR2 SNTAGT. CDR3 DNA sequence: TGTGCCAGCAGTGACCCCACGTGGGGGGGACAGGGAGGAAACACCATATATTTT. Translation: CASSDPTWGGQGGNTIYF.

The J gene is TRBJ2-7, the V gene TRBV11-2; 8 positions agree with TRBD2. The V segment lost 5 bases and the J segment 1 base; nucleotides outside the gene matches: 7. The CDR3 runs 15 residues. Germline CDR1 and CDR2: SGHAT and FQNNGV. This chain's CDR3 is CASSPSGSVSYEQYF. DNA of the CDR3: TGTGCCAGCAGCCCCAGCGGGAGTGTGTCCTACGAGCAGTACTTC.

This sequence joins TRBV27 and TRBJ1-5; D gene unclear. Trimming removed 1 base from V and 3 bases from J, with 10 bases in between. The germline gives CDR1 MNHEY, CDR2 SMNVEV (reference sequence). The CDR3 is 15 amino acids. In DNA, the CDR3 is TGTGCCAGCAGTTTATTTTCTGGAGCCAATCAGCCCCAGCATTTT. Translation gives CASSLFSGANQPQHF.

The table lists this clone with a count of one. The chain is built from TRBV7-9 and TRBJ2-1, with 8 nucleotides matching TRBD2. V trimming: 5 bases; J trimming: 6 bases; junction bases outside the gene matches: 6. The CDR3 extends over 14 amino acids. Germline V gene lookup returns CDR1 SEHNR and CDR2 FQNEAQ (reference sequence). The DNA of the CDR3 is TGTGCCAGCAGCGAACGACTAGCGCGCAATGAGCAGTTCTTC. Protein sequence: CASSERLARNEQFF. The variable domain in full, completed from reference TRBV7-9 and TRBJ2-1, reads DTGVSQNPRHKITKRGQNVTFRCDPISEHNRLYWYRQTLGQGPEFLTYFQNEAQLEKSRLLSDRFSAERPKGSFSTLEIQRTEQGDSAMYLCASSERLARNEQFFGPGTRLTVL.

The genes are TRBV30 and TRBJ2-5, with 7 bases aligning to TRBD2. Germline V gene sequence: CDR1 GTSNPN, CDR2 SVGIG (reference sequence). V lost 3 bases and J lost 4; bases outside the gene matches: 8. This CDR3 has 14 residues. CDR3 DNA sequence: TGTGCCTGGAGCCGGACTAGAGTGAGAGAGACCCAGTACTTC. Translating it yields CAWSRTRVRETQYF.

This clone is a singleton in its sample. The gene calls are TRBV7-8 and TRBJ2-1; D possibly corresponds to TRBD1 (6 bases). Germline CDR1 is SGHVS and CDR2 is FQNEAQ. The V gene lost 4 bases and the J gene lost 2 bases, with 9 bases spanning the gap. CDR3 length equals 14 residues. The CDR3 reads CASSSRGPYNEQFF. CDR3 nucleotide sequence: TGTGCCAGCAGCTCCAGGGGACCCTACAATGAGCAGTTCTTC.

The V call is TRBV5-5, the J call TRBJ1-1; 7 bases align to TRBD1. The germline gives CDR1 SGHKS, CDR2 YYEKEE (reference sequence). Losses at the gene ends were 4 bases for V and 2 bases for J; bases not matched to a gene: 11. This CDR3 contains 16 residues. CDR3 bases: TGTGCCAGCAGCGATTTTTCCAGGGGGAGTAACACTGAAGCTTTCTTT. Translating it yields CASSDFSRGSNTEAFF.

The sample holds a few counts of this clone. J is TRBJ2-7 and V is TRBV2; tentatively, D is TRBD2 (5 bases). Trimming took 7 bases from V and 1 from J, leaving 41 bases between them. Germline V gene lookup returns CDR1 SNHLY and CDR2 FYNNEI. The CDR3 runs to 23 residues. For the CDR3, the DNA is TGTGCCAGCATACGTGACCCATGGCCCTCCCGCTTTTGGAGGACCTCCTCATCCTACGAGCAGTACTTC. Translating it yields CASIRDPWPSRFWRTSSSYEQYF.

Here the CDR3 DNA reads TGTGCCAGCAGCTTAGCCCTGGACAGCCAAGAAAAACTGTTTTTT. Protein: CASSLALDSQEKLFF. V and J are TRBV7-9 and TRBJ1-4, with D perhaps TRBD1 (6 bases). Germline V gene lookup returns CDR1 SEHNR and CDR2 FQNEAQ (reference sequence). The CDR3 consists of 15 residues. V was trimmed by 0 bases and J by 8 bases, leaving 13 bases between them.

The chain joins TRBV4-2 to TRBJ2-7, with a possible D match to TRBD2 (6 bases). V was clipped by 0 bases and J by 9 bases, with 18 bases between them. CDR1 is LGHNA and CDR2 is YNFKEQ in the germline V gene. The CDR3 extends over 15 amino acids. The CDR3 loop is CASSQDSSTSGWQYF. The CDR3 DNA is TGTGCCAGCAGCCAAGATAGTTCGACTAGTGGTTGGCAGTACTTC.

This chain joins TRBV5-1 and TRBJ1-4; TRBD1 is a possible D gene (6 bases). Trimming removed 4 bases at V and 6 bases at J, with 16 bases between. Germline V gene data show CDR1 as SGHRS and CDR2 as YFSETQ. The CDR3 consists of 15 residues. In nucleotides, the CDR3 is TGCGCCAGCAGCAGGGGGTCCAACGTCGATGAAAAACTGTTTTTT. As protein: CASSRGSNVDEKLFF.

J is TRBJ2-7 and V is TRBV6-6, with D hard to call. This CDR3 has 14 amino acids. CDR1 MNHNY and CDR2 SVGAGI come from the germline V gene (reference sequence). V lost 0 bases to trimming and J lost 0 bases, with 6 bases between them. The CDR3 nucleotides read TGTGCCAGCAGTTACTCTCGGAGCTCCTACGAGCAGTACTTC. Encoded protein: CASSYSRSSYEQYF.

The chain couples TRBV30 to TRBJ2-5, with 7 bases identical to TRBD1. Germline V gene data show CDR1 as GTSNPN and CDR2 as SVGIG (reference sequence). V gave up 4 bases and J gave up 6 bases; unmatched junction bases: 5. This CDR3 comprises 12 residues. Written as DNA, the CDR3 is TGTGCCTGGATACAGGGGTCTAAGACCCAGTACTTC. Residues: CAWIQGSKTQYF.

DNA for the CDR3: TGTGCCAGCAGCCTGACAGAAGACTCCTACGAGCAGTACTTC. It encodes CASSLTEDSYEQYF. This sequence joins TRBV28 and TRBJ2-7, with D possibly TRBD1 on 5 matching bases. The germline V gene has CDR1 MDHEN and CDR2 SYDVKM. CDR3 length: 14 residues. Trimming removed 6 bases from V and 0 bases from J, with 12 bases in between.

The table lists this clone with a count of one. V usage is TRBV19 and J usage is TRBJ1-2; D unresolved. The CDR3 totals 17 residues. CDR1 is LNHDA, CDR2 SQIVND, per germline (reference sequence). V was trimmed by 7 bases and J by 1 base, leaving 22 bases between them. CDR3 in amino acids: CASIGWSSPDSNYGYTF. The CDR3 DNA reads TGTGCCAGTATCGGGTGGTCCTCTCCTGATAGTAACTATGGCTACACCTTC.

Of note for this clone: The sample contains more than one DNA sequence encoding this CDR3. For the CDR3, the DNA is TGTGCCAGCAGCTTAGTACCGTGGGAGGGAGCTGAAGCTTTCTTT. It is translated as CASSLVPWEGAEAFF. This chain links TRBV7-2 with TRBJ1-1; D gene ambiguous. V was trimmed by 1 base and J by 6 bases, leaving 15 bases between them. The CDR3 spans 15 residues. CDR1 and CDR2 (germline): SGHTA, FQGNSA.

J is TRBJ2-3 and V is TRBV10-3; 7 nucleotides agree with TRBD1. The CDR3 runs 13 residues. CDR1 and CDR2 (germline): ENHRY, SYGVKD. J was trimmed by 3 bases and V by 7 bases; bases with no gene match: 4. The CDR3 spells CAITTGETDTQYF. The CDR3 region has the DNA TGTGCCATCACTACAGGGGAGACAGATACGCAGTATTTT.

The V call is TRBV2, the J call TRBJ2-7, with 8 bases identical to TRBD2. CDR3 length: 14 amino acids. CDR1 is SNHLY and CDR2 is FYNNEI in the germline V gene. Unmatched junction bases numbered 10, after V lost 6 bases and J lost 6 bases. In DNA form, the CDR3 reads TGTGCCAGCAGGGAGCGGGAGAGGCTAGGCGAGCAGTACTTC. Amino acids: CASRERERLGEQYF.

The chain uses TRBV7-2 and TRBJ1-1; 8 nucleotides align to TRBD1. CDR3 size: 16 residues. Per germline, CDR1 SGHTA and CDR2 FQGNSA. V shed 1 base and J 2 bases; nucleotides not matched to a gene: 6. The CDR3 coding sequence is TGTGCCAGCAGCTTAGGTGCCAGGGGGCGCAACACTGAAGCTTTCTTT. Translated: CASSLGARGRNTEAFF.

This clone was seen a few times. The rearrangement uses TRBV4-1 and TRBJ2-5; 7 bases are a match to TRBD2. Per germline, CDR1 MGHRA and CDR2 YSYEKL. The V segment lost 3 bases and the J segment 3 bases; nucleotides outside the gene matches: 4. CDR3 size: 14 residues. CDR3 nucleotides: TGCGCCAGCAGCCAGATGGGGGGGAAAGAGACCCAGTACTTC. Translating gives CASSQMGGKETQYF.

This chain connects TRBV18 to TRBJ1-5; D gene uncertain. The ends were cut back, 4 bases at V and 7 bases at J, with 17 bases in the middle. Germline values: CDR1 KGHSH, CDR2 LQKENI. The CDR3 loop spans 15 amino acids. The CDR3 region has the DNA TGTGCCAGCTCACTATACCGGGAAGCGAGGCAGCCCCAGCATTTT. Encoded protein: CASSLYREARQPQHF.